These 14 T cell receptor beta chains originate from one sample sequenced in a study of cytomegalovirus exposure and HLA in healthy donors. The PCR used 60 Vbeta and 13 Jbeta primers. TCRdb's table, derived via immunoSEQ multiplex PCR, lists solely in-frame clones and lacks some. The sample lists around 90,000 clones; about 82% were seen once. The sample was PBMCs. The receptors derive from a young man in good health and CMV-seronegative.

The CDR3 is CASSLGLAGASYNEQFF. The DNA of the CDR3 is TGCGCCAGCAGCTTGGGACTAGCGGGAGCCAGCTACAATGAGCAGTTCTTC. The genes are TRBV5-1 and TRBJ2-1; 12 bases map to TRBD2. The CDR3 totals 17 residues. V was clipped by 0 bases and J by 3 bases; unmatched bases: 4. CDR1 and CDR2 (germline): SGHRS, YFSETQ.

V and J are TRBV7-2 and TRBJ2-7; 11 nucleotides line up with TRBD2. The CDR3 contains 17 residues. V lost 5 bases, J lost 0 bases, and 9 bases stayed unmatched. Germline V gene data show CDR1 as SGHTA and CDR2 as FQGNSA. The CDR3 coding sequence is TGTGCCAGCAGCCCCCGACTAGCGGGGATCTACTCCTACGAGCAGTACTTC. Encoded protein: CASSPRLAGIYSYEQYF.

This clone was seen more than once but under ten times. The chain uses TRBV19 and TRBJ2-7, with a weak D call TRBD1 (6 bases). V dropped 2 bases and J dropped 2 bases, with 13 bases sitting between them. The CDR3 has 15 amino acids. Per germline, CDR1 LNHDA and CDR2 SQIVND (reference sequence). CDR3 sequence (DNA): TGTGCCAGTAGTATATTTACAGGGCCCACCTACGAGCAGTACTTC. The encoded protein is CASSIFTGPTYEQYF.

The CDR3, as DNA: TGCGCCAGCAGCGAAGGGGGCACTGAAGCTTTCTTT. It translates to CASSEGGTEAFF. The rearrangement joins TRBV5-1 to TRBJ1-1; tentative D call: TRBD1 (6 bases). V lost 4 bases, J lost 4 bases, and 8 bases lay in between. CDR3 length: 12 residues. CDR1 SGHRS and CDR2 YFSETQ come from the germline V gene. The whole variable domain, filled in from reference TRBV5-1 and TRBJ1-1, reads KAGVTQTPRYLIKTRGQQVTLSCSPISGHRSVSWYQQTPGQGLQFLFEYFSETQRNKGNFPGRFSGRQFSNSRSEMNVSTLELGDSALYLCASSEGGTEAFFGQGTRLTVV.

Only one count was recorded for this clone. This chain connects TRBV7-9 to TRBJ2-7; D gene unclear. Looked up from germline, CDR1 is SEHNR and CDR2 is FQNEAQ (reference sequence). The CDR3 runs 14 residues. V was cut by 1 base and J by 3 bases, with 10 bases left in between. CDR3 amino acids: CASSLGISSYEQYF. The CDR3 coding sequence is TGTGCCAGCAGCTTAGGAATTAGCAGCTACGAGCAGTACTTC.

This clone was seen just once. CDR3 sequence: CASSFGWRAFSYNEQFF. The CDR3 DNA follows: TGCGCCAGCAGCTTCGGGTGGCGGGCATTCTCCTACAATGAGCAGTTCTTC. V usage is TRBV5-1 and J usage is TRBJ2-1; tentative D call: TRBD2 (5 bases). CDR1 and CDR2 from the germline V gene are SGHRS and YFSETQ. Deletions cut 2 bases from V and 0 bases from J, with 15 bases between. This CDR3 comprises 17 residues.

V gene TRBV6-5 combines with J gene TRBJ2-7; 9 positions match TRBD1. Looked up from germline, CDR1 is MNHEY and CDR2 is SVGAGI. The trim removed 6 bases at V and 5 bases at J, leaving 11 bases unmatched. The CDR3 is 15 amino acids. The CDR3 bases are TGTGCCAGCAGAGATGCGGGACAGGGTAATGACGAGCAGTACTTC. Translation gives CASRDAGQGNDEQYF.

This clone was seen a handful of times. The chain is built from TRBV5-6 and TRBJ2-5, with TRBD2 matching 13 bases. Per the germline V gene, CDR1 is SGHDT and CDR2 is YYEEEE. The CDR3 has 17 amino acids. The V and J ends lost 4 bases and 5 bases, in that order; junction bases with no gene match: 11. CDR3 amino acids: CASSGLAGVTERETQYF. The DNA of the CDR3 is TGTGCCAGCAGCGGACTAGCGGGGGTAACCGAGAGGGAGACCCAGTACTTC. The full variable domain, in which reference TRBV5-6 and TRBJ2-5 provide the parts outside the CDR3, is DAGVTQSPTHLIKTRGQQVTLRCSPKSGHDTVSWYQQALGQGPQFIFQYYEEEERQRGNFPDRFSGHQFPNYSSELNVNALLLGDSALYLCASSGLAGVTERETQYFGPGTRLLVL.

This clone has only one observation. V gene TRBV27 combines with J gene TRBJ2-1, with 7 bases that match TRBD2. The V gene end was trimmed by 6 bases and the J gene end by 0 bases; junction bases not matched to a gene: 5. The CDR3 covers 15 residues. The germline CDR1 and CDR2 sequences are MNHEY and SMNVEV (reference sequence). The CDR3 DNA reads TGTGCCAGCAGCAGAGCGGGACTCTCCTACAATGAGCAGTTCTTC. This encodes CASSRAGLSYNEQFF.

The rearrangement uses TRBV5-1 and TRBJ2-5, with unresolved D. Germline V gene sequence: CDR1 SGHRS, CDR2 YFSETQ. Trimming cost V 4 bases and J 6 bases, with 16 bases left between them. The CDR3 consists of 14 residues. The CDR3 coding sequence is TGCGCCAGCAGCAGAGAAGCCATCGCGCAGACCCAGTACTTC. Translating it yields CASSREAIAQTQYF.

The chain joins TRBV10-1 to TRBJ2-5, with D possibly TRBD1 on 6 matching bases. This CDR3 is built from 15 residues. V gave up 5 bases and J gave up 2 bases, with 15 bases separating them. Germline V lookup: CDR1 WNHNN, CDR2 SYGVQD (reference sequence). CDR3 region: CASSPGHPGQETQYF. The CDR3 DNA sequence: TGCGCCAGCAGTCCGGGACATCCAGGACAAGAGACCCAGTACTTC.

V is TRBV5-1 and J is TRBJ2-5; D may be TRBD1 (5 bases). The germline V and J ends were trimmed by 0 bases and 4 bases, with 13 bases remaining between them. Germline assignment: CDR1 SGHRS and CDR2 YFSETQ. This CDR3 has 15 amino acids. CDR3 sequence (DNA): TGCGCCAGCAGCTTGGCCAGGGAAAGGAGAGAGACCCAGTACTTC. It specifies CASSLARERRETQYF.

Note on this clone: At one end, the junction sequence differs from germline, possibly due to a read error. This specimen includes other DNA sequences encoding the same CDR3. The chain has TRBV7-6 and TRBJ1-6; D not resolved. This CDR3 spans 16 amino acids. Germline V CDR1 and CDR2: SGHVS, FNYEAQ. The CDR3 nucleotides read TGTGCCAGCAGCCGCCGGGATAGCTCCTATAATTCCCCCCTCCACTTT. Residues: CASSRRDSSYNSPLHF. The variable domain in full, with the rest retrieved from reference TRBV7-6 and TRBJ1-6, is GAGVSQSPRYKVTKRGQDVALRCDPISGHVSLYWYRQALGQGPEFLTYFNYEAQQDKSGLPNDRFSAERPEGSISTLTIQRTEQRDSAMYRCASSRRDSSYNSPLHFGNGTRLTVT.

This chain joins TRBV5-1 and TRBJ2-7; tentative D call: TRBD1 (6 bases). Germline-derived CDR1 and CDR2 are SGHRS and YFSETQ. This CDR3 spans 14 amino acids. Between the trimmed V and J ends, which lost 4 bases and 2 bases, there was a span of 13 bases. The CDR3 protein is CASSRTGKTYEQYF. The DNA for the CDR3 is TGCGCCAGCAGCCGCACAGGGAAAACCTACGAGCAGTACTTC.